This passage covers 11 T cell receptor beta chains from one sample sequenced in a study of blood T cells in healthy people across ages. A second PCR, run for about 6 to 12 cycles, used a sample-barcoded 5' primer plus a J-beta primer mix. TCRdb analysed the 5' RACE reads with MiXCR anew, one entry per CDR3 protein. The data contain roughly 1,300,000 distinct CDR3 sequences, approximately 59% of them singletons. What was sequenced was blood. The receptors shown here come from a man between 18 and 29 years old in good health.

The gene calls are TRBV10-3 and TRBJ2-1; a possible D gene is TRBD1 (6 bases). Germline V CDR1 and CDR2: ENHRY, SYGVKD. Trimming stripped 4 bases from V and 7 bases from J, with 17 bases between. The CDR3 runs to 15 residues. DNA for the CDR3: TGTGCCATCAGTGGAACCGGGACATCCACTAATGAGCAGTTCTTC. Its protein is CAISGTGTSTNEQFF.

This chain uses TRBV20-1 with TRBJ2-7; perhaps D is TRBD1 or TRBD2 (5 bases each). The CDR3 runs 18 residues. The germline gives CDR1 DFQATT, CDR2 SNEGSKA (reference sequence). The V end was cut by 1 base, the J end by 0 bases, with 22 bases between. Here the CDR3 reads CSARVFTGTRRGSYEQYF. The DNA of the CDR3 is TGCAGTGCTAGAGTCTTCACCGGGACGAGGCGTGGCTCCTACGAGCAGTACTTC.

For this clonotype: The junction departs from the called germline gene at one end, perhaps through a read error. The rearrangement joins TRBV5-1 to TRBJ2-7, with no clear D. CDR3 length: 13 amino acids. Germline V gene sequence: CDR1 SGHRS, CDR2 YFSETQ. The CDR3 sequence is CASSPGPSDEQYF. The DNA of the CDR3 is TGCGCCAGCAGCCCCGGGCCCTCCGACGAGCAGTACTTC.

The V and J genes are TRBV5-1 and TRBJ1-2; weak D call: TRBD1 (6 bases). The CDR3 consists of 14 residues. V lost 7 bases and J 3 bases, leaving 16 bases between the germline ends. The germline V gene encodes CDR1 SGHRS and CDR2 YFSETQ. The CDR3 sequence: CASSTTAGDYGYTF. CDR3 nucleotide sequence: TGCGCCAGCTCGACCACGGCAGGGGACTATGGCTACACCTTC.

V is TRBV4-1 and J is TRBJ1-2, with a tentative D call TRBD1 (6 bases). V was cut by 4 bases and J by 4 bases, with 19 bases left in between. Germline-derived CDR1 and CDR2 are MGHRA and YSYEKL. This CDR3 is built from 16 residues. In nucleotides, the CDR3 is TGCGCCAGCAGCCCCCCCGCGGGACAACTCCTCTATGGCTACACCTTC. Amino acid sequence: CASSPPAGQLLYGYTF.

This chain links TRBV2 with TRBJ2-7; the D gene is possibly TRBD2 (5 bases). Germline lookup yields CDR1 SNHLY and CDR2 FYNNEI. The CDR3 extends over 11 amino acids. V gave up 8 bases and J gave up 5 bases, with 10 bases separating them. The CDR3 spells CASEGAHEQYF. CDR3 sequence (DNA): TGTGCCAGCGAGGGTGCGCACGAGCAGTACTTC.

This clonotype was recorded only once. The chain recombines TRBV12-3 or TRBV12-4 with TRBJ2-2, with TRBD2 identical over 8 bases. V was pared by 2 bases and J by 3 bases, with 11 bases of the junction left unmatched. CDR3 length: 18 residues. Here the CDR3 DNA reads TGTGCCAGCAGTTTAATCTGGGTCGGGGGGGCAGACACCGGGGAGCTGTTTTTT. Translating gives CASSLIWVGGADTGELFF.

This clonotype was detected only a few times. The rearrangement links TRBV20-1 to TRBJ2-7, with D unclear. The germline V and J ends were trimmed by 4 bases and 3 bases, with 1 base remaining between them. The CDR3 contains 9 residues. Germline loops: CDR1 DFQATT, CDR2 SNEGSKA (reference sequence). The CDR3 coding sequence is TGCAGTGCTATCTACGAGCAGTACTTC. It is translated as CSAIYEQYF.

Note on this clonotype: One end of the junction varies from germline; a read error may be responsible. The rearrangement links TRBV20-1 to TRBJ2-1, with D tentatively TRBD1 or TRBD2 (5 bases each). The CDR3 is 13 residues long. The V gene's germline CDR1 is DFQATT and CDR2 SNEGSKA (reference sequence). The CDR3 spells CSARGVLGNEQFF. CDR3 nucleotides: TGCAGTGCGAGAGGGGTGTTAGGCAATGAGCAGTTCTTC.

This clonotype has a handful of counts. The CDR3 is CASSQRDGAFNTGELFF. The CDR3 nucleotides are TGTGCCAGCAGCCAACGAGACGGCGCCTTCAACACCGGGGAGCTGTTTTTT. The rearrangement joins TRBV4-2 to TRBJ2-2; D ambiguous. From germline, CDR1 is LGHNA and CDR2 YNFKEQ. V gave up 2 bases and J gave up 2 bases, with 15 bases separating them. The CDR3 has 17 residues.

The genes are TRBV4-1 and TRBJ2-7; no reliable D call. The CDR3 extends over 15 amino acids. Germline values: CDR1 MGHRA, CDR2 YSYEKL. Trimming left V 0 bases short and J 3 bases short, with 12 bases between. CDR3 in DNA: TGCGCCAGCAGCCAAGAAAGGGCCAGACTCTACGAGCAGTACTTC. The encoded protein is CASSQERARLYEQYF.